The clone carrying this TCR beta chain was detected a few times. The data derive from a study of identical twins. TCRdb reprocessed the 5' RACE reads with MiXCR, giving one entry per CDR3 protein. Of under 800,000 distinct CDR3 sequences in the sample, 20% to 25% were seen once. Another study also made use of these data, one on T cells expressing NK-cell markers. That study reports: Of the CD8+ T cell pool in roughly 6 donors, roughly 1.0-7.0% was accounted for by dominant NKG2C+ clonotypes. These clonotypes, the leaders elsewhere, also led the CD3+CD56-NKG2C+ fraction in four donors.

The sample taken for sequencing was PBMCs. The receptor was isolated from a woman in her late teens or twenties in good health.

This chain's CDR3 is CSASAVFGARADTQYF. CDR3 nucleotides: TGCAGTGCTAGTGCCGTTTTCGGGGCGAGGGCAGATACGCAGTATTTT. The chain has TRBV20-1 and TRBJ2-3; either TRBD1 or TRBD2 may supply D (5 bases each). The length of the CDR3 is 16 residues. V lost 3 bases and J lost 4, with 20 bases in between. Germline lookup yields CDR1 DFQATT and CDR2 SNEGSKA (reference sequence).